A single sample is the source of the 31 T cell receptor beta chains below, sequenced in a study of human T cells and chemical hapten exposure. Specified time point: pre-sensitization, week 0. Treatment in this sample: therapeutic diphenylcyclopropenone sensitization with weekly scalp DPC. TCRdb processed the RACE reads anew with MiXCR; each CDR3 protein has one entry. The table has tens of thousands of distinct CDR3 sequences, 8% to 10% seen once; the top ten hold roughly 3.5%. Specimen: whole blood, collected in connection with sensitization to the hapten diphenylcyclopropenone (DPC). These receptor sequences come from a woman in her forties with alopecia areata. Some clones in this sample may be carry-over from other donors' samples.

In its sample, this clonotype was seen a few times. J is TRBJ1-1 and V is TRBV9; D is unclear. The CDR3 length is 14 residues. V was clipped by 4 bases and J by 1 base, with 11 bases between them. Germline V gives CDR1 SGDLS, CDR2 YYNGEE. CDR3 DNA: TGTGCCAGCAGCCAGGAGACCTCGAACACTGAAGCTTTCTTT. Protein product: CASSQETSNTEAFF.

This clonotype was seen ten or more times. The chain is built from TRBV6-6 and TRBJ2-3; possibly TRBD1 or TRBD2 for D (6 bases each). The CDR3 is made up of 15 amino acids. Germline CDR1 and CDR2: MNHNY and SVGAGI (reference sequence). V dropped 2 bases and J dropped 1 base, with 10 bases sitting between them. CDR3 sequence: CASSYKGGRTDTQYF. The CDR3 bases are TGTGCCAGCAGTTACAAGGGGGGCCGCACAGATACGCAGTATTTT.

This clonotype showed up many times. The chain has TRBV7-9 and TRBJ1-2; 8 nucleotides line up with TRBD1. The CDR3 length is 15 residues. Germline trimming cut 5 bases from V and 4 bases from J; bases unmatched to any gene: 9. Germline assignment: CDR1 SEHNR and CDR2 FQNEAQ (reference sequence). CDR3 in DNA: TGTGCCAGCAGCGAGGGACAGGCCAGAGGCTATGGCTACACCTTC. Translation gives CASSEGQARGYGYTF.

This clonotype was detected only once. The CDR3 DNA follows: TGTGCCAGCAGCCGGTATGGAAACACCATATATTTT. This codes for CASSRYGNTIYF. The V gene is TRBV14, the J gene TRBJ1-3; no definite D call. In germline, CDR1 is SGHDN, CDR2 FVKESK. The CDR3 totals 12 residues. V lost 4 bases and J lost 3, with 4 bases in between.

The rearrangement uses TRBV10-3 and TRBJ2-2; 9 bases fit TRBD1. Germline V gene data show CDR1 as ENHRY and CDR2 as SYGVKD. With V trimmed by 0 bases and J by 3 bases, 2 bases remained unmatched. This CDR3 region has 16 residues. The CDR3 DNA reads TGTGCCATCAGTGAGTCGGACAGGGGAGACACCGGGGAGCTGTTTTTT. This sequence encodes CAISESDRGDTGELFF.

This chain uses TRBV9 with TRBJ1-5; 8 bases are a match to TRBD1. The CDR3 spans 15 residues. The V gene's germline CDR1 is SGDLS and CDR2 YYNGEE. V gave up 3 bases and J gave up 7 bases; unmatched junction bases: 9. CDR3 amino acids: CASSALPTGEQPQHF. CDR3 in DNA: TGTGCCAGCAGCGCCCTACCGACAGGGGAGCAGCCCCAGCATTTT.

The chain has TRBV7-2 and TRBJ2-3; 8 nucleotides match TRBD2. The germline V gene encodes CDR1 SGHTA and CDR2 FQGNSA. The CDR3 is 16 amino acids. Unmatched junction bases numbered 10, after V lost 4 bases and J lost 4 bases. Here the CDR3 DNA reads TGTGCCAGCAGCTCGCAGGGACTAGAGGGGGCAGATACGCAGTATTTT. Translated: CASSSQGLEGADTQYF.

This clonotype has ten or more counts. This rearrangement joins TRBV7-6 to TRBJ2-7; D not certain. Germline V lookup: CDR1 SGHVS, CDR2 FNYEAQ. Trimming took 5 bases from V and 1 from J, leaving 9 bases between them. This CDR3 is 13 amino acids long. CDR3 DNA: TGTGCCAGCAGCCCGGCGCGGTCCTACGAGCAGTACTTC. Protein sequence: CASSPARSYEQYF.

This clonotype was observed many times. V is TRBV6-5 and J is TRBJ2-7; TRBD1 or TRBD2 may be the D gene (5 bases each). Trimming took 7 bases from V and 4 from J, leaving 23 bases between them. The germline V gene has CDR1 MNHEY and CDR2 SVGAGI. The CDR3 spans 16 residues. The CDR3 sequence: CASTPHEGSDPYEQYF. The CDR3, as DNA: TGTGCCAGCACGCCCCACGAGGGGTCAGATCCTTACGAGCAGTACTTC.

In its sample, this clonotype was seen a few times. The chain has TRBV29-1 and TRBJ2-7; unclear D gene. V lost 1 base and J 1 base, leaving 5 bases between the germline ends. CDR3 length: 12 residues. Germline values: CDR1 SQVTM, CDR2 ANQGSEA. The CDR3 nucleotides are TGCAGCGTTGAAGTTGGTTCCTACGAGCAGTACTTC. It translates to CSVEVGSYEQYF.

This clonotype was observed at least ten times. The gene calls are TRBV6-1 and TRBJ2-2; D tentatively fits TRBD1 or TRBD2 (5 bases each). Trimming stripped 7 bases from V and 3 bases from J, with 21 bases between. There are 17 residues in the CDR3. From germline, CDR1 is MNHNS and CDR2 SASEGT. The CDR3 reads CASIHGDRFVDTGELFF. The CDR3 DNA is TGTGCCAGCATCCATGGGGACCGCTTTGTGGACACCGGGGAGCTGTTTTTT.

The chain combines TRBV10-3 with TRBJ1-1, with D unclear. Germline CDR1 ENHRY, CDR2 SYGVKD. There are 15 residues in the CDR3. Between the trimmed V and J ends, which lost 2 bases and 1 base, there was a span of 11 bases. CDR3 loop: CAISERKLGNTEAFF. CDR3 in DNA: TGTGCCATCAGTGAGAGAAAGTTGGGGAACACTGAAGCTTTCTTT.

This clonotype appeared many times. CDR3 residues: CATSDHRLSGTNTGELFF. CDR3 nucleotide sequence: TGTGCCACCAGTGACCATCGCCTGTCCGGGACCAACACCGGGGAGCTGTTTTTT. The chain employs TRBV24-1 and TRBJ2-2; tentatively, D is TRBD1 or TRBD2 (5 bases each). Germline lookup yields CDR1 KGHDR and CDR2 SFDVKD. V was cut by 4 bases and J by 2 bases, with 19 bases left in between. This CDR3 has 18 amino acids.

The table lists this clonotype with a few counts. The CDR3 loop reads CAWTRDLQKLFF. The CDR3 region has the DNA TGTGCCTGGACCCGGGACCTTCAAAAACTGTTTTTT. The V call is TRBV30, the J call TRBJ1-4; D is possibly TRBD1 (5 bases). Trimming cost V 4 bases and J 9 bases, with 12 bases left between them. The CDR3 runs 12 residues. Germline V CDR1 and CDR2: GTSNPN, SVGIG (reference sequence).

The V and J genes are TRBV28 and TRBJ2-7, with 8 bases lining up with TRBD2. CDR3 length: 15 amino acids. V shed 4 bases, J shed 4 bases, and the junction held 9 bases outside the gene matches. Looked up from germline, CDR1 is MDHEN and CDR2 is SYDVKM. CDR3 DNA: TGTGCCAGCAGTTCCCCAGGCGGGGGGAAGTACGAGCAGTACTTC. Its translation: CASSSPGGGKYEQYF.

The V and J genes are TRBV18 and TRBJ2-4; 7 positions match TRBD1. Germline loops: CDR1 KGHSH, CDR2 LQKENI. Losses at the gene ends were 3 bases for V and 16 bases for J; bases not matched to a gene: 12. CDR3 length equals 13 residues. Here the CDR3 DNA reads TGTGCCAGCTCACCTCTCCGGCCGGGACAGCAATACTTC. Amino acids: CASSPLRPGQQYF. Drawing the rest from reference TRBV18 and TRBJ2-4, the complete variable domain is NAGVMQNPRHLVRRRGQEARLRCSPMKGHSHVYWYRQLPEEGLKFMVYLQKENIIDESGMPKERFSAEFPKEGPSILRIQQVVRGDSAAYFCASSPLRPGQQYFGAGTRLSVL.

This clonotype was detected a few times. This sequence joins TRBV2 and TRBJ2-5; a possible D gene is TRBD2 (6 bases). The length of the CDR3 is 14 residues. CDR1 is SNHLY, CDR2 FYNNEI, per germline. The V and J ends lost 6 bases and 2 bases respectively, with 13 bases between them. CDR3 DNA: TGTGCCAGCAGCGCCGGACTACCTCAAGAGACCCAGTACTTC. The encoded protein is CASSAGLPQETQYF.

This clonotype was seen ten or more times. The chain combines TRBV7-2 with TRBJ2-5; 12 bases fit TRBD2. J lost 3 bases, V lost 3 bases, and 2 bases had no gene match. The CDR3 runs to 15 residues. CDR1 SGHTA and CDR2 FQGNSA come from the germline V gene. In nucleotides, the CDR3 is TGTGCCAGCAGCTTCACTAGCGGGGGGAAAGAGACCCAGTACTTC. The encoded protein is CASSFTSGGKETQYF.

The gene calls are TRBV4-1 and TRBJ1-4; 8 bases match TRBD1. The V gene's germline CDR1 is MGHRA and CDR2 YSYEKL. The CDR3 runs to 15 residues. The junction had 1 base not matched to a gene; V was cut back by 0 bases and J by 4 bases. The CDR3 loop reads CASSQEDRGNEKLFF. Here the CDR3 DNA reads TGCGCCAGCAGCCAAGAAGACAGGGGTAATGAAAAACTGTTTTTT.

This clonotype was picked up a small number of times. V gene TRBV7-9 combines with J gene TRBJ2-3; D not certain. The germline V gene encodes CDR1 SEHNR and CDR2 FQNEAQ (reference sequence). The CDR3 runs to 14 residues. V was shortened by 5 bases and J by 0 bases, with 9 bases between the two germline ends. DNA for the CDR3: TGTGCCAGCAGCCCAGGACGGAGCACAGATACGCAGTATTTT. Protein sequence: CASSPGRSTDTQYF.

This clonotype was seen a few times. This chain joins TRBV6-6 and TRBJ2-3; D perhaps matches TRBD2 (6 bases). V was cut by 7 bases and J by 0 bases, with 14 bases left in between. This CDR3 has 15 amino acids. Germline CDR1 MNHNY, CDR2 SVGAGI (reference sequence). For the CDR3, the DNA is TGTGCCAGCAATCAGCGGGCGATTAGCACAGATACGCAGTATTTT. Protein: CASNQRAISTDTQYF.

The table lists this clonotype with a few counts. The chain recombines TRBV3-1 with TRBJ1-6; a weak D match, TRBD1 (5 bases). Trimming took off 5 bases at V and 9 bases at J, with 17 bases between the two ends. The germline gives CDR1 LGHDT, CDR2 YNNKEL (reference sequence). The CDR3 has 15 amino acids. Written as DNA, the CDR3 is TGTGCCAGCAGCAGGGGTGTGGGTGTGGGTTCACCCCTCCACTTT. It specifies CASSRGVGVGSPLHF.

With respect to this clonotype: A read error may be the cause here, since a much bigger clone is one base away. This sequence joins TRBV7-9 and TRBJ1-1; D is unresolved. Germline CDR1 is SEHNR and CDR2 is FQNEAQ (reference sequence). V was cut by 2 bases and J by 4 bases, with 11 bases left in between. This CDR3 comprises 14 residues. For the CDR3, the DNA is TGTGCCAGCAGCTTACACAGAACGATCACTGAAGCTTTCTTT. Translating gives CASSLHRTITEAFF.

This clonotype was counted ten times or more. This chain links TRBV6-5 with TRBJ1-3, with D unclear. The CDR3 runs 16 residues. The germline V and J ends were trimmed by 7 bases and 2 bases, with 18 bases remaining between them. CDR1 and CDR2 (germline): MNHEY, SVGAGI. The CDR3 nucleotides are TGTGCCAGCACCCCCACCGCCCCAAGGGCTGGAAACACCATATATTTT. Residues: CASTPTAPRAGNTIYF.

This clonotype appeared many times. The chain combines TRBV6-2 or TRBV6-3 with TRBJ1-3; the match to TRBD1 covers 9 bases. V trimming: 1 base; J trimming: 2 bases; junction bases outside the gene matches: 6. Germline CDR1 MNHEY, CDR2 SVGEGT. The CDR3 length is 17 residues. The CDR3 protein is CASSYFLQGATGNTIYF. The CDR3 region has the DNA TGTGCCAGCAGTTACTTTCTACAGGGGGCAACTGGAAACACCATATATTTT.

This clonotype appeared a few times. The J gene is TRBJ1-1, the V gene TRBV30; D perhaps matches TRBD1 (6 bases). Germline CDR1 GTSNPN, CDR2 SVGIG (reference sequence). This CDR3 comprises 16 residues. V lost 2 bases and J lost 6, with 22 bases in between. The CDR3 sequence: CAWSPPSTPGVAEAFF. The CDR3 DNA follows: TGTGCCTGGAGTCCGCCATCCACTCCAGGGGTGGCTGAAGCTTTCTTT.

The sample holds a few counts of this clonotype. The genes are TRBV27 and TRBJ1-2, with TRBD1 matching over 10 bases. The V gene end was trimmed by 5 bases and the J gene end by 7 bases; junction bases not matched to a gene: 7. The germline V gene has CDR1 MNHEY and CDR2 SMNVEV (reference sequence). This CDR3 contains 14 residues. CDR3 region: CASSLATGGLGYTF. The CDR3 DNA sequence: TGTGCCAGCAGTCTTGCGACAGGGGGCCTTGGCTACACCTTC.

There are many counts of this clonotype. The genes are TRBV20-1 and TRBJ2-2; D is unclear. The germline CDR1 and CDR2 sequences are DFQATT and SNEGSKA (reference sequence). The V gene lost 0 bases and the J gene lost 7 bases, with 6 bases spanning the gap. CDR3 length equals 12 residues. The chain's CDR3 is CSARDFVGELFF. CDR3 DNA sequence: TGCAGTGCTAGAGATTTCGTCGGGGAGCTGTTTTTT.

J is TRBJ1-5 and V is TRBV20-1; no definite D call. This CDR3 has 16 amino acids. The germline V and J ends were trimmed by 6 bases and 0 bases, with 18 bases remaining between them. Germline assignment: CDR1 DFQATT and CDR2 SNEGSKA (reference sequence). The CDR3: CSAHQGSGYSNQPQHF. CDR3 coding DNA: TGCAGTGCCCACCAAGGAAGTGGATATAGCAATCAGCCCCAGCATTTT.

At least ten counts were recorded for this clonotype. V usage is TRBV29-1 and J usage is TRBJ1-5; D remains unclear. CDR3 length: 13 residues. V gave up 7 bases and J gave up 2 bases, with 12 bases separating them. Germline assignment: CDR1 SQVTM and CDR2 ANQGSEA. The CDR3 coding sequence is TGCAGCGCCGGCCCGGACGGCAATCAGCCCCAGCATTTT. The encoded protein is CSAGPDGNQPQHF.

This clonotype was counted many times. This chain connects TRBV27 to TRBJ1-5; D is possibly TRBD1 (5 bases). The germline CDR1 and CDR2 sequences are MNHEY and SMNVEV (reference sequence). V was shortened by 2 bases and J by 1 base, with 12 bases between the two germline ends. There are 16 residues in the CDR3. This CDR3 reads CASSLTAGVSNQPQHF. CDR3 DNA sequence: TGTGCCAGCAGTTTAACGGCGGGGGTGAGCAATCAGCCCCAGCATTTT.